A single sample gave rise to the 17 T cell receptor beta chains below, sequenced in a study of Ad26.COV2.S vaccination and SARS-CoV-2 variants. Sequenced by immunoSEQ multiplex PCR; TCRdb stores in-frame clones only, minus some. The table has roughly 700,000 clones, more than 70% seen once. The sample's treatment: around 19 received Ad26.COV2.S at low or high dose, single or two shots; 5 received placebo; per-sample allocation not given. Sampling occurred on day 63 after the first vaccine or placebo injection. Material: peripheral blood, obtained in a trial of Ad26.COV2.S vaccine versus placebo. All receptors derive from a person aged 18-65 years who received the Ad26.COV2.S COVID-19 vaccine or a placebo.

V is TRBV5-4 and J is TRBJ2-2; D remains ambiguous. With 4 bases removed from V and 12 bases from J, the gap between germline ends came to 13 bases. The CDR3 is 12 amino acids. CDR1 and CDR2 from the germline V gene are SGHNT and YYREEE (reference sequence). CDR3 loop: CASSNDVGKLFF. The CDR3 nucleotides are TGTGCCAGCAGCAATGACGTTGGGAAGCTGTTTTTT.

CDR3 in DNA: TGCGCCCGTTTTAACCATCGACCGACGAACTCTGGAAACACCATATATTTT. Its protein product is CARFNHRPTNSGNTIYF. The rearrangement joins TRBV23-1 to TRBJ1-3, with D unclear. TRBV23-1 is filed as an ORF, its function uncertain. This CDR3 spans 17 amino acids. V gave up 11 bases and J gave up 0 bases, with 23 bases separating them.

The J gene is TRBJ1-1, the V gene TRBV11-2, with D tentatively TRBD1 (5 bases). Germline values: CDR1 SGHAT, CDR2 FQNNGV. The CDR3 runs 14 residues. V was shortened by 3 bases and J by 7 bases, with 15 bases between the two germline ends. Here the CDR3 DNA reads TGTGCCAGCAGCTTTTTTACAGGTTCGAGTGAAGCTTTCTTT. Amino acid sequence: CASSFFTGSSEAFF.

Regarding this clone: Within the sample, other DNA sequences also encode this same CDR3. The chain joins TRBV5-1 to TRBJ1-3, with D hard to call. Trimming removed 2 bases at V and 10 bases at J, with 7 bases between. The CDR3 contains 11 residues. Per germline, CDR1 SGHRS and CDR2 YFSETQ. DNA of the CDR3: TGCGCCAGCAGCTTCGAAGATACCATATATTTT. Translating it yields CASSFEDTIYF.

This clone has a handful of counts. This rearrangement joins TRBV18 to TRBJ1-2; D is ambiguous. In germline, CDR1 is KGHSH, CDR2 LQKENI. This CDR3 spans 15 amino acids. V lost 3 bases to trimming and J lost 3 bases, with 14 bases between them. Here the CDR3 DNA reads TGTGCCAGCTCACCGGGCCTCCCGGAGTACTATGGCTACACCTTC. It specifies CASSPGLPEYYGYTF.

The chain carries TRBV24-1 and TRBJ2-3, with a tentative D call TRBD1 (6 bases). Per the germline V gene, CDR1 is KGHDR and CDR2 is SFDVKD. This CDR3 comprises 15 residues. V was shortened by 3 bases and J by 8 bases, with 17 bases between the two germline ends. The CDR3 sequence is CATSDRLEGVITQYF. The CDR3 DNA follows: TGTGCCACCAGTGATAGACTCGAGGGGGTGATTACGCAGTATTTT.

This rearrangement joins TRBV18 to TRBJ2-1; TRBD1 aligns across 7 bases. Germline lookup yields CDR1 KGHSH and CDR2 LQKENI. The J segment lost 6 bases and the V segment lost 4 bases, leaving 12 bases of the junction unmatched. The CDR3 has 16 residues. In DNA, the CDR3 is TGTGCCAGCTCACTAGGGGGCGGACAGGCGGCCAATGAGCAGTTCTTC. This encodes CASSLGGGQAANEQFF.

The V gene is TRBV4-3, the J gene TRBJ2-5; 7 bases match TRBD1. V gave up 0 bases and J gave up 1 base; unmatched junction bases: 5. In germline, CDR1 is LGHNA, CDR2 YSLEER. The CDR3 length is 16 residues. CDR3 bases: TGCGCCAGCAGCCAAGATTGGCAGGGGGTCCAAGAGACCCAGTACTTC. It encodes CASSQDWQGVQETQYF.

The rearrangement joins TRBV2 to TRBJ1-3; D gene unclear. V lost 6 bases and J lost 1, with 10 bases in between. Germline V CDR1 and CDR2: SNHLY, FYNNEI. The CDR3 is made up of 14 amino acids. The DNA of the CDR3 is TGTGCCAGCAGGGAGGGTAGTTCTGGAAACACCATATATTTT. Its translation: CASREGSSGNTIYF.

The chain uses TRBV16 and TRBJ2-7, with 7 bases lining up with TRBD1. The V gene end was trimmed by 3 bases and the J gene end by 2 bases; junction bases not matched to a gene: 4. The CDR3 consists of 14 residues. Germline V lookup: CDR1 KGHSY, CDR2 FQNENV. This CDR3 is CASSQTTGAYEQYF. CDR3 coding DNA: TGTGCCAGCAGCCAGACAACAGGGGCCTACGAGCAGTACTTC.

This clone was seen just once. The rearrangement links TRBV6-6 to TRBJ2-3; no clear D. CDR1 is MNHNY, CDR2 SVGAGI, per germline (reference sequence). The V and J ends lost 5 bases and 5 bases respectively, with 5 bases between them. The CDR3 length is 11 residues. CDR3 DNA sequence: TGTGCCAGCAGTCCCGGAGATACGCAGTATTTT. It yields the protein CASSPGDTQYF.

The CDR3: CASSSRTDRTFSGANVLTF. The DNA of the CDR3 is TGTGCCAGCAGCTCACGAACTGACCGTACGTTCTCTGGGGCCAACGTCCTGACTTTC. The chain links TRBV5-4 to TRBJ2-6; D not resolved. Germline V lookup: CDR1 SGHNT, CDR2 YYREEE (reference sequence). V was clipped by 3 bases and J by 0 bases, with 19 bases between them. CDR3 size: 19 residues.

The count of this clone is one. The CDR3 DNA reads TGTGCCAGCTCAGAGGGACTGGCCTCCTACGAGCAGTACTTC. Translating it yields CASSEGLASYEQYF. This sequence joins TRBV18 and TRBJ2-7; a weak D match, TRBD2 (6 bases). V was trimmed by 5 bases and J by 0 bases, leaving 11 bases between them. Germline values: CDR1 KGHSH, CDR2 LQKENI. This CDR3 has 14 residues.

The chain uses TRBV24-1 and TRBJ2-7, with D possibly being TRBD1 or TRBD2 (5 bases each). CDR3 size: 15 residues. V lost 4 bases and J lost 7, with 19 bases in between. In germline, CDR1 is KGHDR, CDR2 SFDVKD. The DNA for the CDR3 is TGTGCCACCAGTGACCGGGACGTCCTCACGGGGGAGCAGTACTTC. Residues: CATSDRDVLTGEQYF.

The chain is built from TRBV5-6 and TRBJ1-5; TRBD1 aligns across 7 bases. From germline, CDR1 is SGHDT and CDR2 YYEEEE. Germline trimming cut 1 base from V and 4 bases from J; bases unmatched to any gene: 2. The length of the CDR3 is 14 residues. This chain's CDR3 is CASSLRTGNQPQHF. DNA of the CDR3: TGTGCCAGCAGCTTGAGGACAGGAAATCAGCCCCAGCATTTT. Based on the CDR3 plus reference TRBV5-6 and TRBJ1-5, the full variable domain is DAGVTQSPTHLIKTRGQQVTLRCSPKSGHDTVSWYQQALGQGPQFIFQYYEEEERQRGNFPDRFSGHQFPNYSSELNVNALLLGDSALYLCASSLRTGNQPQHFGDGTRLSIL.

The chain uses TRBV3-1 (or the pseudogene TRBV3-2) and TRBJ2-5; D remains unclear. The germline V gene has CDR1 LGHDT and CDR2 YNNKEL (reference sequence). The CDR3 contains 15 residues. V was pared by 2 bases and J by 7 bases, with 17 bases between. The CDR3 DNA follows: TGTGCCAGCAGCCAACCCTCGGGTTATCGCGGGACCCAGTACTTC. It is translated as CASSQPSGYRGTQYF.

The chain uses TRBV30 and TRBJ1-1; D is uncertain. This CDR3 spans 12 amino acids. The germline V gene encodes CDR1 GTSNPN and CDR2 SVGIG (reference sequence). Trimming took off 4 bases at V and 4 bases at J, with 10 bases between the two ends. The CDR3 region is CAWTGEGTEAFF. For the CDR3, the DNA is TGTGCCTGGACAGGCGAGGGCACTGAAGCTTTCTTT. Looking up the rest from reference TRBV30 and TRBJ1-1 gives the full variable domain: SQTIHQWPATLVQPVGSPLSLECTVEGTSNPNLYWYRQAAGRGLQLLFYSVGIGQISSEVPQNLSASRPQDRQFILSSKKLLLSDSGFYLCAWTGEGTEAFFGQGTRLTVV.